The 9 T cell receptor beta chains presented below share a single source sample, sequenced in a study of response to subunit inactivated influenza vaccine. TCRdb recomputed calls from the RT-PCR reads with MiXCR, one row per CDR3 protein. The profile shows 160,000 or so distinct CDR3 sequences, approximately 11% of them singletons. This sample comprised non-naive T cells sorted from PBMCs, obtained 45 days after vaccination. The receptors originated from a man between 45 and 60 years old who received an inactivated influenza vaccine.

A few counts support this clonotype. The chain has TRBV12-3 or TRBV12-4 and TRBJ1-5; D gene ambiguous. Between the trimmed V and J ends, which lost 4 bases and 0 bases, there was a span of 4 bases. The length of the CDR3 is 13 residues. CDR3 DNA sequence: TGTGCCAGCAGTTGGTATAGCAATCAGCCCCAGCATTTT. This translates into CASSWYSNQPQHF.

This clonotype came up many times. This chain links TRBV28 with TRBJ2-7; D unclear. The CDR3 has 15 amino acids. Germline CDR1 is MDHEN and CDR2 is SYDVKM. Trimming removed 7 bases from V and 2 bases from J, with 18 bases in between. CDR3: CASTPYVKSTYEQYF. The CDR3 bases are TGTGCCAGCACCCCGTACGTGAAAAGTACCTACGAGCAGTACTTC.

The chain joins TRBV7-8 to TRBJ2-6, with unresolved D. Germline V gives CDR1 SGHVS, CDR2 FQNEAQ. The CDR3 is made up of 14 amino acids. V gave up 5 bases and J gave up 1 base, with 6 bases separating them. CDR3 amino acids: CASSAQSGANVLTF. As DNA, the CDR3 is TGTGCCAGCAGCGCTCAATCTGGGGCCAACGTCCTGACTTTC.

This clonotype has a count of ten or more. The chain joins TRBV4-3 to TRBJ2-7; weak D call: TRBD1 (5 bases). Germline V gives CDR1 LGHNA, CDR2 YSLEER. Trimming left V 4 bases short and J 7 bases short, with 14 bases between. This CDR3 region has 13 residues. The CDR3 nucleotides are TGCGCCAGCAGCCGAAACAGGTTGGGAGAGCAGTACTTC. Translated: CASSRNRLGEQYF.

This clonotype was detected ten times or more. The rearrangement joins TRBV7-2 to TRBJ2-1, with 9 nucleotides matching TRBD2. V lost 1 base, J lost 7 bases, and 5 bases stayed unmatched. In germline, CDR1 is SGHTA, CDR2 FQGNSA. This CDR3 spans 15 amino acids. The CDR3 DNA follows: TGTGCCAGCAGCTTAGGGTTTAGCGGGGGAAATGAGCAGTTCTTC. It specifies CASSLGFSGGNEQFF.

This clonotype was counted at least ten times. The J gene is TRBJ1-2, the V gene TRBV5-5; tentatively, D is TRBD1 (6 bases). The CDR3 totals 15 residues. V lost 1 base to trimming and J lost 4 bases, with 14 bases between them. CDR1 SGHKS and CDR2 YYEKEE come from the germline V gene (reference sequence). CDR3 in DNA: TGTGCCAGCAGCTTGTCTACAGGGAAACCCTATGGCTACACCTTC. Its translation: CASSLSTGKPYGYTF. Complete variable domain (other parts from reference TRBV5-5 and TRBJ1-2): DAGVTQSPTHLIKTRGQQVTLRCSPISGHKSVSWYQQVLGQGPQFIFQYYEKEERGRGNFPDRFSARQFPNYSSELNVNALLLGDSALYLCASSLSTGKPYGYTFGSGTRLTVV.

This clonotype was detected ten times or more. The V gene is TRBV28, the J gene TRBJ2-7; D may be TRBD1 (6 bases). Germline V gives CDR1 MDHEN, CDR2 SYDVKM. V was pared by 2 bases and J by 12 bases, with 20 bases between. The CDR3 spans 14 residues. The CDR3 here is CASSLPGQSYRRYF. DNA for the CDR3: TGTGCCAGCAGTTTACCCGGACAGTCCTACCGGCGGTACTTC. The whole variable domain, remainder taken from reference TRBV28 and TRBJ2-7, is DVKVTQSSRYLVKRTGEKVFLECVQDMDHENMFWYRQDPGLGLRLIYFSYDVKMKEKGDIPEGYSVSREKKERFSLILESASTNQTSMYLCASSLPGQSYRRYFGPGTRLTVT.

This clonotype was recorded many times. The genes are TRBV7-2 and TRBJ2-6; D is undetermined. Trimming took 5 bases from V and 3 from J, leaving 11 bases between them. This CDR3 region has 15 residues. Germline loops: CDR1 SGHTA, CDR2 FQGNSA. The CDR3 sequence: CASSPDIYGANVLTF. CDR3 bases: TGTGCCAGCAGCCCCGACATCTATGGGGCCAACGTCCTGACTTTC.

The rearrangement uses TRBV29-1 and TRBJ2-1; D is unresolved. The CDR3 spans 15 residues. Trimming cost V 2 bases and J 10 bases, with 21 bases left between them. The germline CDR1 and CDR2 sequences are SQVTM and ANQGSEA. CDR3 in DNA: TGCAGCGTTGAACCCTTAGACTTCCTTAACTACGAGCAGTTCTTC. It codes for CSVEPLDFLNYEQFF.